The entry that follows covers one TCR beta chain sequence. The antigen remains undetermined. A junction boundary mismatches the germline segment, possibly from a read error. Preparation of naive CD8 libraries involved roughly 18,000 to 1,100,000 sorted cells and 10%, 30% or 50% RNA. These data originate in a study of molecular identifiers for immune sequencing clone quantification. Whole-study findings and limits: Beyond 20 RNA copies, clones held over 98% of effector molecules, compared with under 1% in naive cells.

TCRdb re-called the PCR reads through MiXCR, storing one row per CDR3 protein. Of about 320,000 distinct CDR3 sequences listed, roughly 24% are singletons. The CDR3 totals 13 residues. Germline CDR1 is ENHRY and CDR2 is SYGVKD. The source material was naive CD8+ T cells from blood, with Jurkat cell RNA spiked in. The sample's subset: FACS-sorted CD8+CD4-CCR7+CD45RA+ naive T cells. This receptor was taken from a human donor in good health. Some libraries in this study had Jurkat cell RNA spiked in. V usage is TRBV10-3 and J usage is TRBJ2-7, with D possibly TRBD1 on 7 matching bases. DNA for the CDR3: TGTGCCACCATCGGGACAGCGGACTACGAGCAGTGCTTC. It encodes CATIGTADYEQCF.